Below are 27 T cell receptor beta chains sequenced from a single sample in a study of T cell responses to AZD1222 COVID-19 vaccine. This table comes from immunoSEQ multiplex PCR, and its TCRdb copy is limited to in-frame clones, with some not included. The sample lists fewer than 200,000 clones; around nine tenths were seen once. The source was peripheral blood, collected on day 0 of AZD1222 vaccination. Source of these receptors: an adult in good health.

This clone was observed once. The chain joins TRBV6-5 to TRBJ1-6, with unresolved D. The CDR3 extends over 16 amino acids. CDR1 is MNHEY and CDR2 is SVGAGI in the germline V gene. The ends were cut back, 4 bases at V and 0 bases at J, with 10 bases in the middle. The CDR3 nucleotides are TGTGCCAGCAGTTTTTACCAGAGCTCCTATAATTCACCCCTCCACTTT. It translates to CASSFYQSSYNSPLHF.

The sample holds a few counts of this clone. The V call is TRBV30, the J call TRBJ2-2; tentatively, D is TRBD1 (5 bases). This CDR3 contains 14 residues. V lost 6 bases and J lost 4, with 15 bases in between. Germline V CDR1 and CDR2: GTSNPN, SVGIG (reference sequence). CDR3: CACQPRAGTGELFF. DNA of the CDR3: TGTGCCTGTCAACCCAGGGCAGGCACCGGGGAGCTGTTTTTT.

This rearrangement joins TRBV9 to TRBJ2-1, with a possible D match to TRBD1 (5 bases). The CDR3 runs to 14 residues. The germline V gene has CDR1 SGDLS and CDR2 YYNGEE. V lost 3 bases and J lost 5, with 12 bases in between. CDR3 nucleotides: TGTGCCAGCAGCGCTCAGGGTTCTCACAATGAGCAGTTCTTC. Translated, it gives CASSAQGSHNEQFF.

The chain uses TRBV7-2 and TRBJ2-5; TRBD2 matches at 7 bases. Germline assignment: CDR1 SGHTA and CDR2 FQGNSA. Trimming at V came to 0 bases and at J to 5 bases, leaving 6 bases not matched to a gene. The CDR3 loop spans 15 amino acids. The CDR3 sequence: CASSLALGGGETQYF. CDR3 coding DNA: TGTGCCAGCAGCTTAGCGTTGGGGGGAGGGGAGACCCAGTACTTC.

The genes are TRBV4-1 and TRBJ2-7; 7 nucleotides match TRBD1. This CDR3 region has 16 residues. V lost 0 bases, J lost 3 bases, and 8 bases stayed unmatched. The V gene's germline CDR1 is MGHRA and CDR2 YSYEKL. The CDR3 region is CASSQEATQGDYEQYF. CDR3 DNA: TGCGCCAGCAGCCAAGAAGCGACCCAGGGGGACTACGAGCAGTACTTC.

V usage is TRBV5-1 and J usage is TRBJ2-5, with TRBD1 identical over 7 bases. Trimming took 2 bases from V and 2 from J; bases not matched to a gene: 9. Germline V gene lookup returns CDR1 SGHRS and CDR2 YFSETQ. The CDR3 has 16 residues. The CDR3 nucleotides read TGCGCCAGCAGCTTACGACAGGGAGAGTTACAAGAGACCCAGTACTTC. Translation: CASSLRQGELQETQYF.

The rearrangement uses TRBV5-4 and TRBJ2-7, with D maybe TRBD2 (5 bases). Germline lookup yields CDR1 SGHNT and CDR2 YYREEE (reference sequence). The CDR3 contains 15 residues. V was cut by 4 bases and J by 2 bases, with 16 bases left in between. CDR3 residues: CASSDVSAGTYEQYF. The CDR3 DNA reads TGTGCCAGCAGCGACGTATCGGCGGGCACCTACGAGCAGTACTTC.

As for this clone: This same CDR3 is encoded by further DNA sequences in the sample. The chain couples TRBV4-1 to TRBJ1-5; weak D call: TRBD1 (6 bases). The CDR3 is made up of 16 amino acids. V gave up 0 bases and J gave up 1 base, with 10 bases separating them. The germline V gene encodes CDR1 MGHRA and CDR2 YSYEKL. CDR3 bases: TGCGCCAGCAGCCAAGAAGGAGGGGGGAGCAATCAGCCCCAGCATTTT. Its translation is CASSQEGGGSNQPQHF.

The chain joins TRBV19 to TRBJ2-6; D might be TRBD1 (6 bases). V was clipped by 10 bases and J by 1 base, with 14 bases between them. This CDR3 contains 15 residues. CDR1 is LNHDA and CDR2 is SQIVND in the germline V gene (reference sequence). CDR3 in DNA: TGTGCCACTACGAAAACAGGGTCTGGGGCCAACGTCCTGACTTTC. Translating it yields CATTKTGSGANVLTF. Together with reference TRBV19 and TRBJ2-6, the CDR3 gives the full variable domain: DGGITQSPKYLFRKEGQNVTLSCEQNLNHDAMYWYRQDPGQGLRLIYYSQIVNDFQKGDIAEGYSVSREKKESFPLTVTSAQKNPTAFYLCATTKTGSGANVLTFGAGSRLTVL.

The CDR3 nucleotides are TGCGCCAGCGGGCCCGGGATTCAGTACTTC. Translation gives CASGPGIQYF. V usage is TRBV23-1 and J usage is TRBJ2-4; no reliable D call. TRBV23-1 is recorded as an ORF, its role being uncertain. The CDR3 sequence is 10 residues long. V was clipped by 8 bases and J by 10 bases, with 9 bases between them.

The genes are TRBV7-8 and TRBJ2-7, with a weak D call TRBD1 (6 bases). Germline V gene sequence: CDR1 SGHVS, CDR2 FQNEAQ. V lost 8 bases and J 1 base, leaving 21 bases between the germline ends. This CDR3 region has 16 residues. DNA for the CDR3: TGTGCCAGCCGCAGGGGTTTATCGGGGTCGTCCTACGAGCAGTACTTC. Translating gives CASRRGLSGSSYEQYF.

This chain uses TRBV7-9 with TRBJ2-3, with D hard to call. V lost 0 bases and J 4 bases, leaving 14 bases between the germline ends. CDR1 is SEHNR and CDR2 is FQNEAQ in the germline V gene (reference sequence). CDR3 size: 16 residues. CDR3 sequence: CASSLAGSLRPDTQYF. For the CDR3, the DNA is TGTGCCAGCAGCTTAGCAGGTTCCCTACGGCCAGATACGCAGTATTTT.

The rearrangement links TRBV9 to TRBJ2-5, with TRBD1 matching 8 bases. Germline V gene data show CDR1 as SGDLS and CDR2 as YYNGEE. The CDR3 totals 14 residues. V lost 4 bases, J lost 1 base, and 3 bases stayed unmatched. The CDR3: CASSPGTGQETQYF. CDR3 bases: TGTGCCAGCAGCCCGGGGACAGGCCAAGAGACCCAGTACTTC.

The V and J genes are TRBV5-1 and TRBJ2-2, with unresolved D. There are 15 residues in the CDR3. V was shortened by 4 bases and J by 5 bases, with 15 bases between the two germline ends. In germline, CDR1 is SGHRS, CDR2 YFSETQ. For the CDR3, the DNA is TGCGCCAGCAGCCCCGGGTCCGTAGGGACCGGGGAGCTGTTTTTT. Translating gives CASSPGSVGTGELFF.

The CDR3 DNA follows: TGTGCCACCTCTACCAAGACTAGCGGGAACCAAGAGACCCAGTACTTC. It specifies CATSTKTSGNQETQYF. The chain recombines TRBV24-1 with TRBJ2-5, with 11 positions matching TRBD2. This CDR3 contains 16 residues. The V gene's germline CDR1 is KGHDR and CDR2 SFDVKD. Trimming took 9 bases from V and 0 from J; bases not matched to a gene: 8.

This rearrangement joins TRBV19 to TRBJ2-1; 8 bases line up with TRBD1. The germline V gene has CDR1 LNHDA and CDR2 SQIVND (reference sequence). With V trimmed by 5 bases and J by 4 bases, 7 bases remained unmatched. The length of the CDR3 is 15 residues. This chain's CDR3 is CASSSTYRGYNEQFF. The DNA for the CDR3 is TGTGCCAGTAGTTCCACTTACAGGGGGTACAATGAGCAGTTCTTC.

A few counts support this clone. The rearrangement joins TRBV5-1 to TRBJ1-1, with 8 positions matching TRBD1. The V gene end was trimmed by 5 bases and the J gene end by 2 bases; junction bases not matched to a gene: 5. The CDR3 is 14 residues long. CDR1 SGHRS and CDR2 YFSETQ come from the germline V gene. The CDR3, as DNA: TGCGCCAGCAGTACAGGGGGAGTAAACACTGAAGCTTTCTTT. It codes for CASSTGGVNTEAFF.

The V call is TRBV3-1 (or the pseudogene TRBV3-2), the J call TRBJ2-5; D not resolved. The V gene lost 4 bases and the J gene lost 6 bases, with 15 bases spanning the gap. Looked up from germline, CDR1 is LGHDT and CDR2 is YNNKEL (reference sequence). CDR3 length: 14 residues. The CDR3 sequence is CASSLRAGAKTQYF. Here the CDR3 DNA reads TGTGCCAGCAGCCTCCGGGCCGGTGCGAAGACCCAGTACTTC.

Remarks on this clone: The junction differs from germline at one of its ends, possibly a read error. The chain couples TRBV7-7 to TRBJ2-2; D unresolved. Looked up from germline, CDR1 is SSHAT and CDR2 is FNYEAQ (reference sequence). The CDR3 has 17 residues. CDR3 in DNA: TGTGCTAGCAGCTTAGGCCAACCCCCCCGAGGCACCGGGGAGCTGTTTTTT. It translates to CASSLGQPPRGTGELFF.

The CDR3 loop is CASSATEPRETQYF. CDR3 DNA sequence: TGTGCCAGCTCAGCGACCGAGCCCAGAGAGACCCAGTACTTC. This chain joins TRBV18 and TRBJ2-5; no reliable D call. Trimming cost V 5 bases and J 4 bases, with 14 bases left between them. This CDR3 region has 14 residues. Germline V lookup: CDR1 KGHSH, CDR2 LQKENI.

This chain links TRBV6-5 with TRBJ1-6, with D perhaps matching TRBD1 (6 bases). Trimming left V 6 bases short and J 7 bases short, with 16 bases between. This CDR3 has 15 residues. CDR1 and CDR2 (germline): MNHEY, SVGAGI. The CDR3 DNA sequence: TGTGCCAGCAGCCGCTTCGAGGGGGGAAATTCACCCCTCCACTTT. The encoded protein is CASSRFEGGNSPLHF.

The chain recombines TRBV2 with TRBJ2-5, with D possibly TRBD2 on 5 matching bases. This CDR3 comprises 11 residues. CDR1 SNHLY and CDR2 FYNNEI come from the germline V gene. The V and J ends lost 8 bases and 5 bases respectively, with 9 bases between them. The chain's CDR3 is CASEREETQYF. The CDR3 bases are TGTGCCAGCGAGAGGGAGGAGACCCAGTACTTC.

This clone occurred a few times. V gene TRBV7-9 combines with J gene TRBJ2-7; 7 positions agree with TRBD2. The CDR3 has 15 amino acids. Losses at the gene ends were 4 bases for V and 0 bases for J; bases not matched to a gene: 6. Per germline, CDR1 SEHNR and CDR2 FQNEAQ (reference sequence). Written as DNA, the CDR3 is TGTGCCAGCAGCTCCGGTCGGGACTACTCCTACGAGCAGTACTTC. Encoded protein: CASSSGRDYSYEQYF.

The gene calls are TRBV14 and TRBJ2-1; D possibly matches TRBD1 or TRBD2 (5 bases each). Looked up from germline, CDR1 is SGHDN and CDR2 is FVKESK. This CDR3 is 16 amino acids long. Trimming took 7 bases from V and 6 from J, leaving 22 bases between them. The CDR3 DNA follows: TGTGCCAGCACCCTCGGGACGGCCCCGGCCCGCAATGAGCAGTTCTTC. Protein: CASTLGTAPARNEQFF. The whole variable domain, remainder taken from reference TRBV14 and TRBJ2-1, is EAGVTQFPSHSVIEKGQTVTLRCDPISGHDNLYWYRRVMGKEIKFLLHFVKESKQDESGMPNNRFLAERTGGTYSTLKVQPAELEDSGVYFCASTLGTAPARNEQFFGPGTRLTVL.

The chain joins TRBV6-5 to TRBJ2-1; D is undetermined. This CDR3 spans 11 amino acids. Trimming removed 6 bases from V and 11 bases from J, with 11 bases in between. CDR1 and CDR2 (germline): MNHEY, SVGAGI. CDR3 loop: CASSDLKKQFF. Here the CDR3 DNA reads TGTGCCAGCAGCGACTTAAAGAAGCAGTTCTTC.

CDR3 sequence: CASSGLAGGEQFF. CDR3 DNA: TGTGCCAGCAGTGGACTAGCGGGGGGTGAGCAGTTCTTC. The J gene is TRBJ2-1, the V gene TRBV27; 14 positions match TRBD2. The CDR3 consists of 13 residues. The germline V gene has CDR1 MNHEY and CDR2 SMNVEV (reference sequence). V lost 5 bases, J lost 9 bases, and 0 bases stayed unmatched.

Concerning this clone itself: Other DNA sequences of this sample code for an identical CDR3. V and J are TRBV6-5 and TRBJ1-2; 7 positions match TRBD1. In germline, CDR1 is MNHEY, CDR2 SVGAGI. The trim removed 6 bases at V and 4 bases at J, leaving 2 bases unmatched. The CDR3 extends over 12 amino acids. The CDR3 bases are TGTGCCAGCAGACAGGGGAGCTATGGCTACACCTTC. It translates to CASRQGSYGYTF.